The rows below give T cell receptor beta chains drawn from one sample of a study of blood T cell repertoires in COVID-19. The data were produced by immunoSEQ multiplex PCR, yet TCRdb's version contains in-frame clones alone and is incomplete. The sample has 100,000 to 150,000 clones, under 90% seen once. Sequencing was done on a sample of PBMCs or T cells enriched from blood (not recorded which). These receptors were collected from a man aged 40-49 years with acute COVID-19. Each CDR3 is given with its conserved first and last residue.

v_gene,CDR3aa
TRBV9,CASSVEGRGGNSPLHF
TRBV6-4,CASSELAAQETQYF
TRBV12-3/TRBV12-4,CASSLRGSDEQYF
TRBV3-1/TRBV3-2,CASSQEPDRGYNEQFF
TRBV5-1,CASNPGFMNTEAFF
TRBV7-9,CASSLQQGMNTEAFF
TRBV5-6,CASSLDILGGTEAFF
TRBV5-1,CASTRGEQQGYNEQFF
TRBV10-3,CAISGEGQLQPQHF
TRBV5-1,CASSPLTGGYGYTF
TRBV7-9,CASSGTSGGTDTQYF
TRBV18,CASSPMRGGENIQYF
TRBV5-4,CASSLVGGAGAREQYF
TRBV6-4,CASTTDPGGDRQPQHF
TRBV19,CASGGTAEKLFF
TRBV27,CASRRTGGTNEKLFF
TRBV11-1,CASSSAGGASYEQYF
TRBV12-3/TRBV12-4,CASSLRSEKLFF
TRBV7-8,CASSEAMNTIYF
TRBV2,CASSPFGQGVNSPLHF
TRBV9,CASSVEGRPREVNTEAFF
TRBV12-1,CASSSPRVKNTEAFF
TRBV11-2,CASSHGAGKGDTEAFF
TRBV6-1,CASSEIVAAWAWDTEAFF
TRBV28,CASSLSVNQPQHF
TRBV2,CASNTRDSNSPLHF
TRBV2,CASRRQAKNIQYF
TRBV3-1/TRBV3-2,CASSQGGTGTGELFF
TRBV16,CASSQSAPAGPHF
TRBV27,CASSLGLAPPDTQYF
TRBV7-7,CASSSSTVQETQYF
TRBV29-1,CSVRRPGDNQPQHF
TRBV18,CASSPSWGRNQPQHF
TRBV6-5,CATLRDLRSYEQYF
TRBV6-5,CASSMTGGDNQPQHF
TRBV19,CASSLLSSGRTDTQYF
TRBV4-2,CASSPTSGGPTDTQYF